This T cell receptor beta chain originates from a study of T cell responses to AZD1222 COVID-19 vaccine. Broader study findings: A mostly white British donor set with more females was recruited, and clonal diversity was possibly underestimated.

Assay used: immunoSEQ multiplex PCR; TCRdb lists only in-frame clones, some missing. The sample contains about 140,000 clones, nearly 95% of which appear only once. This CDR3 spans 13 amino acids. V was trimmed by 1 base and J by 6 bases, leaving 10 bases between them. The germline V gene encodes CDR1 SGHTA and CDR2 FQGNSA. Details on this clone: The antigen remains undetermined.

Sequenced here: peripheral blood, sampled 28 days after the second AZD1222 dose. The chain recombines TRBV7-2 with TRBJ2-7; D perhaps matches TRBD1 (6 bases). The TCR was taken from an adult who received the AZD1222 COVID-19 vaccine. The CDR3 protein is CASSLGQGLEQYF. CDR3 nucleotide sequence: TGTGCCAGCAGCTTAGGTCAGGGGCTCGAGCAGTACTTC.